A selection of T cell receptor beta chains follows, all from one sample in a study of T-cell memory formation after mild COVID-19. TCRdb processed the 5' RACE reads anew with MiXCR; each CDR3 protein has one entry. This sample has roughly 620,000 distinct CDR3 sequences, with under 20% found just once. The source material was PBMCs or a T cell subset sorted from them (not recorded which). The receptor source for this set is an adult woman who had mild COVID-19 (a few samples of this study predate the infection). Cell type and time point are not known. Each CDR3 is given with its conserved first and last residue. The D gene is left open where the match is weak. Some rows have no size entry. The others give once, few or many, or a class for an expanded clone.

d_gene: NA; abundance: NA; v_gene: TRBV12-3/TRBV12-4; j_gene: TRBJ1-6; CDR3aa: CASSPIIFGGSPLHF; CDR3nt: TGTGCCAGCAGCCCAATTATATTTGGGGGATCACCCCTCCACTTT
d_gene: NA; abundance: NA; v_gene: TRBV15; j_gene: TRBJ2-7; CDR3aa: CATSRGRGIHEQYF; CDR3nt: TGTGCCACCAGCAGAGGTAGAGGCATACACGAGCAGTACTTC
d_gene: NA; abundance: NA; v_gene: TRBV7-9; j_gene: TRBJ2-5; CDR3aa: CASSLGLGTLQETQYF; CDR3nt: TGTGCCAGCAGCTTAGGATTAGGGACTTTACAAGAGACCCAGTACTTC
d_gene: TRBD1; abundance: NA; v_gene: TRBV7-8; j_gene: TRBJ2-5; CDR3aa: CASSLPRDRGRETQYF; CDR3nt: TGTGCCAGCAGCTTACCCAGGGACAGGGGACGGGAGACCCAGTACTTC
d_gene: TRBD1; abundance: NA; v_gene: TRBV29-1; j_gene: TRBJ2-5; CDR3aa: CSVRRGTGRQETQYF; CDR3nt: TGCAGCGTCCGGCGGGGGACAGGGAGGCAAGAGACCCAGTACTTC
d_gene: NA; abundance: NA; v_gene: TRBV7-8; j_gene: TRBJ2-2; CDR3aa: CASSPEDGELFF; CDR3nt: TGTGCCAGCAGCCCCGAAGACGGGGAGCTGTTTTTT
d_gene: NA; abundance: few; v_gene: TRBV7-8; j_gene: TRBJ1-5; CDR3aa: CASSLATGGGPQHF; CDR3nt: TGTGCCAGCAGCTTAGCGACCGGCGGTGGGCCCCAGCATTTT
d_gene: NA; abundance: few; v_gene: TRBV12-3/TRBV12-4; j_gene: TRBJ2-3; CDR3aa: CASSLNGGATDTQYF; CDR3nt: TGTGCCAGCAGTTTAAACGGGGGAGCCACAGATACGCAGTATTTT
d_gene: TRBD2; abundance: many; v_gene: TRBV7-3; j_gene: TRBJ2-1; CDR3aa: CASSFSGPGGHNEQFF; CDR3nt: TGTGCCAGCAGCTTTAGCGGTCCGGGAGGGCACAATGAGCAGTTCTTC
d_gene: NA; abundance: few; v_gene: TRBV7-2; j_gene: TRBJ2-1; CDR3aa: CASSRQGLVWDSEQFF; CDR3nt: TGTGCCAGCAGCCGCCAAGGACTAGTTTGGGACAGTGAGCAGTTCTTC
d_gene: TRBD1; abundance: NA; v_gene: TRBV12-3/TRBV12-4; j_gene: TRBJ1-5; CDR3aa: CASLDRGNQPQHF; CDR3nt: TGTGCCAGCCTAGACAGGGGCAATCAGCCCCAGCATTTT
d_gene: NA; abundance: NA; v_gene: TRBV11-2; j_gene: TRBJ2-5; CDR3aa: CASSLENQQETQYF; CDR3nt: TGTGCCAGCAGCTTAGAAAACCAACAAGAGACCCAGTACTTC
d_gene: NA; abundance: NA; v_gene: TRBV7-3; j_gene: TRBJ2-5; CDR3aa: CASSLTPGETQYF; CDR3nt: TGTGCCAGCAGCCTTACCCCGGGAGAGACCCAGTACTTC
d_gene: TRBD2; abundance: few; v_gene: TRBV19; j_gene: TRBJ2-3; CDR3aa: CASSIDGGSTDTQYF; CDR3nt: TGTGCCAGTAGTATCGACGGGGGGTCCACAGATACGCAGTATTTT
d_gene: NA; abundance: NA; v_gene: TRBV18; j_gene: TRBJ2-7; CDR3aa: CASTTGSDSYEQYF; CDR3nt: TGTGCCAGCACTACGGGGTCGGACTCCTACGAGCAGTACTTC
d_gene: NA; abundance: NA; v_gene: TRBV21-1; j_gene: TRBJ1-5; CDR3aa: CASSRVSQPQHF; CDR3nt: TGTGCCAGCAGCAGAGTTAGTCAGCCCCAGCATTTT
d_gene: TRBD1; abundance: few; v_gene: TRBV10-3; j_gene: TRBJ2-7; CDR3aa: CAILRDRGYEQYF; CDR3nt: TGTGCCATCCTGAGGGACAGGGGGTACGAGCAGTACTTC
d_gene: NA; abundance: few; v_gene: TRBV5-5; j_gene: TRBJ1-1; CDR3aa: CASSSTGWNTEAFF; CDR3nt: TGTGCCAGCAGCTCGACAGGTTGGAACACTGAAGCTTTCTTT
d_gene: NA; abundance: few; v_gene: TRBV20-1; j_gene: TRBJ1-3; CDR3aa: CSAFGRYSGNTIYF; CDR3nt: TGCAGTGCCTTTGGACGGTACTCTGGAAACACCATATATTTT
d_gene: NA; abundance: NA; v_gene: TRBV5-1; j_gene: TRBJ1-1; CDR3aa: CASSLRWDTEAFF; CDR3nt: TGCGCCAGCAGCTTGCGTTGGGACACTGAAGCTTTCTTT
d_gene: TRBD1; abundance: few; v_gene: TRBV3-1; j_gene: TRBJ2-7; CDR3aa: CASSLRTGVGEQYF; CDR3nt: TGTGCCAGCAGCCTTCGGACAGGGGTAGGAGAGCAGTACTTC
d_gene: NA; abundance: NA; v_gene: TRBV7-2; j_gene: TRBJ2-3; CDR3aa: CASSWTGTSTDTQYF; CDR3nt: TGTGCCAGCAGCTGGACCGGGACTAGCACAGATACGCAGTATTTT
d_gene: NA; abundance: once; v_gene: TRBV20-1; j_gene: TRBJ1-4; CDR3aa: CSARARTATTEKLFF; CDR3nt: TGCAGTGCTAGAGCCCGGACTGCAACTACTGAAAAACTGTTTTTT
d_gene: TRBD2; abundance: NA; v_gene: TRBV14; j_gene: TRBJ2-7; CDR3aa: CASSQLSGGYEQYF; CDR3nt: TGTGCCAGCAGCCAATTGAGCGGGGGCTACGAGCAGTACTTC
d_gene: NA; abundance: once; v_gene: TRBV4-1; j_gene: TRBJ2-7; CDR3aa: CASSRVADREQYF; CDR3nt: TGCGCCAGCAGCCGGGTGGCAGATCGCGAGCAGTACTTC
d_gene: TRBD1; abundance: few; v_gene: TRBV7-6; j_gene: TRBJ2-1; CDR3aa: CASSFVGQGLNEQFF; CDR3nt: TGTGCCAGCAGCTTTGTAGGACAGGGGCTCAATGAGCAGTTCTTC
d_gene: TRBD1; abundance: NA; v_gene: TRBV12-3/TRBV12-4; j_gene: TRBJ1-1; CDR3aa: CASSLGGTGTAEAFF; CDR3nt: TGTGCCAGCAGTTTAGGGGGGACAGGGACGGCTGAAGCTTTCTTT
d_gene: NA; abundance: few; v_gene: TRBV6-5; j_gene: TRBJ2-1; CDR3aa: CASSYLGQGGNEQFF; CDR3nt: TGTGCCAGCAGTTACTTGGGTCAGGGAGGCAATGAGCAGTTCTTC
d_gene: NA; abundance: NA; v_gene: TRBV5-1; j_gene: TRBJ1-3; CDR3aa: CASSLAPGSGNTIYF; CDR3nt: TGCGCCAGCAGCTTGGCACCGGGATCTGGAAACACCATATATTTT
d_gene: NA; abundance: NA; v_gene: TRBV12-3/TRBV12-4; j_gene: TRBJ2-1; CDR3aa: CASSFRKGIDNEQFF; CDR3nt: TGTGCCAGCAGTTTTCGGAAAGGGATCGACAATGAGCAGTTCTTC
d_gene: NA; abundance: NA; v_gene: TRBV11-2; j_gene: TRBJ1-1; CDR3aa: CASSLGPYLRENTEAFF; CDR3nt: TGTGCCAGCAGCTTAGGTCCCTATCTACGAGAAAACACTGAAGCTTTCTTT
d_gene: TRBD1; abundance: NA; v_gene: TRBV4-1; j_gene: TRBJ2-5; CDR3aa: CASSVDRAQTQYF; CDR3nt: TGCGCCAGCAGCGTAGACAGGGCACAGACCCAGTACTTC
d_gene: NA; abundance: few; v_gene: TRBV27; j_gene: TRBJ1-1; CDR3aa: CASSFGTLHTEAFF; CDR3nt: TGTGCCAGCAGCTTCGGGACACTACACACTGAAGCTTTCTTT
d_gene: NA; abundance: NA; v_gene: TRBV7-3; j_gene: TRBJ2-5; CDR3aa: CASSQLSQETQYF; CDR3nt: TGTGCCAGCAGCCAACTCTCCCAAGAGACCCAGTACTTC
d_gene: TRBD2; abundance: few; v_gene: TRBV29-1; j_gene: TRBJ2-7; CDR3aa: CSVAGTSVSYEQYF; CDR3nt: TGCAGCGTTGCCGGGACTAGCGTCTCCTACGAGCAGTACTTC
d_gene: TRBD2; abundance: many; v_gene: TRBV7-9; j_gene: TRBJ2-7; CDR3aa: CASSGGTSGVISSYEQYF; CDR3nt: TGTGCCAGCAGCGGGGGGACTAGCGGGGTTATTAGCTCCTACGAGCAGTACTTC
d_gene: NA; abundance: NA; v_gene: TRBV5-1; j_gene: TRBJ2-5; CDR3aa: CASSNGGLQETQYF; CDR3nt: TGCGCCAGCAGTAACGGGGGCCTCCAAGAGACCCAGTACTTC
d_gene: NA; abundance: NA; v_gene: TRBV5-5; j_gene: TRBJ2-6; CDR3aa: CASSSTGTSSSGANVLTF; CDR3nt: TGTGCCAGCAGCTCTACCGGGACTTCCAGCTCTGGGGCCAACGTCCTGACTTTC
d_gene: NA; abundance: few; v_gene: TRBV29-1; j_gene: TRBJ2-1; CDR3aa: CSVDNDSPRRQFF; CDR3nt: TGCAGCGTTGACAACGACAGCCCTCGGCGGCAGTTCTTC
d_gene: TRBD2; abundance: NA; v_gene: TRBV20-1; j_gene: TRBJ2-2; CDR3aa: CSARDSFSGGVNTGELFF; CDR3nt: TGCAGTGCTAGAGATTCGTTTAGCGGGGGGGTTAACACCGGGGAGCTGTTTTTT
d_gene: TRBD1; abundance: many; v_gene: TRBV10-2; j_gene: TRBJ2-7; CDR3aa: CASMTGHSYEQYF; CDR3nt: TGCGCCAGCATGACAGGGCACTCCTACGAGCAGTACTTC
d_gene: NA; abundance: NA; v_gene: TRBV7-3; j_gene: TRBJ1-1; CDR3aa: CASSLNQGQEAFF; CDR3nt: TGTGCCAGCAGCTTAAATCAGGGGCAAGAAGCTTTCTTT
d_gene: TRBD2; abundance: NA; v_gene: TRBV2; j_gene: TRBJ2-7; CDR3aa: CASSDDSGGEDYEQYF; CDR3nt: TGTGCCAGCAGTGATGATAGCGGGGGAGAAGACTACGAGCAGTACTTC
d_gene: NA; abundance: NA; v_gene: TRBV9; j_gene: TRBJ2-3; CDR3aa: CASRGGPDTDTQYF; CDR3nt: TGTGCCAGCAGAGGGGGGCCGGACACAGATACGCAGTATTTT
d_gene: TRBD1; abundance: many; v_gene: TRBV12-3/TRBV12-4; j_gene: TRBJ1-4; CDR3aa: CASTLRDRVLGSTNEKLFF; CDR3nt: TGTGCCAGCACCCTGCGGGACAGGGTGCTGGGGTCAACTAATGAAAAACTGTTTTTT
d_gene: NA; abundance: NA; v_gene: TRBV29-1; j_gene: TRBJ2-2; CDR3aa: CSVEGLPGELFF; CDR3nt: TGCAGCGTTGAAGGACTCCCCGGGGAGCTGTTTTTT
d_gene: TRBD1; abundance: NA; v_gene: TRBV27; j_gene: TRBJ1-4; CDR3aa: CASGGTGGNEKLFF; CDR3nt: TGTGCCAGCGGAGGGACAGGGGGTAATGAAAAACTGTTTTTT
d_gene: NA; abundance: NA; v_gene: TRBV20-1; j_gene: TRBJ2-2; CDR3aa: CSARDREAGELFF; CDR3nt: TGCAGTGCTAGAGACAGGGAGGCCGGGGAGCTGTTTTTT
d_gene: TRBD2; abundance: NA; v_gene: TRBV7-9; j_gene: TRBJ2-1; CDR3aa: CASSATTSGAYNEQFF; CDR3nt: TGTGCCAGCAGCGCAACGACTAGCGGGGCCTACAATGAGCAGTTCTTC
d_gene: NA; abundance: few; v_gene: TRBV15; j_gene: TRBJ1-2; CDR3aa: CATSREAGETIGYTF; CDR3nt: TGTGCCACCAGCAGAGAAGCAGGGGAAACGATCGGCTACACCTTC
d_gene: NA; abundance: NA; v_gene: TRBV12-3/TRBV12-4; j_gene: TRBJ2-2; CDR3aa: CASSFSRAGELFF; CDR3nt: TGTGCCAGCAGTTTCTCCAGGGCCGGGGAGCTGTTTTTT
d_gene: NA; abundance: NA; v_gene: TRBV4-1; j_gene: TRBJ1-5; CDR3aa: CASSQGMLGQPQHF; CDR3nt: TGCGCCAGCAGCCAGGGAATGCTCGGTCAGCCCCAGCATTTT